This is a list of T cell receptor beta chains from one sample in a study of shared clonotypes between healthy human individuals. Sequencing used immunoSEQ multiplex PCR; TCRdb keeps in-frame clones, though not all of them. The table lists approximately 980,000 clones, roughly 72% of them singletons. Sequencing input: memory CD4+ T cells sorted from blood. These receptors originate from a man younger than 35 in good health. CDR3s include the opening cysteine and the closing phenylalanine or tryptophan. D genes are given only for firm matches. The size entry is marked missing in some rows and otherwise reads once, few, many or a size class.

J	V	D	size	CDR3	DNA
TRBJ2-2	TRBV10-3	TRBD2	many	CAIRLAGNTGELFF	TGTGCCATCAGGCTAGCGGGGAACACCGGGGAGCTGTTTTTT
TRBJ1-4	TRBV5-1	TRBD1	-	CASSLTGVREKLFF	TGCGCCAGCAGCTTGACAGGGGTGAGGGAAAAACTGTTTTTT
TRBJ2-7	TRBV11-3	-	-	CASSLIGEQGEQYF	TGTGCCAGCTCGCTAATCGGAGAACAGGGCGAGCAGTACTTC
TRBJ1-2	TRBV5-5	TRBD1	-	CASSSSGTGVGLYGYTF	TGTGCCAGCAGCTCCTCCGGGACAGGGGTCGGACTCTATGGCTACACCTTC
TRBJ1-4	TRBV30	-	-	CAWSAPDGPHGKLFF	TGTGCCTGGAGTGCCCCCGACGGACCACATGGGAAACTGTTTTTT
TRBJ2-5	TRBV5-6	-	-	CASSSQGPRESQYF	TGTGCCAGCAGCTCTCAGGGTCCTCGGGAATCCCAGTACTTC
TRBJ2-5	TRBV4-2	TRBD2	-	CASSQDGTSGESQETQYF	TGTGCCAGCAGCCAAGATGGGACTAGCGGGGAATCCCAAGAGACCCAGTACTTC
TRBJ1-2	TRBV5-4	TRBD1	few	CASSWDRGANYGYTF	TGTGCCAGCAGCTGGGACAGGGGCGCTAACTATGGCTACACCTTC
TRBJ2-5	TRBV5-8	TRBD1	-	CASSPDRGQETQYF	TGTGCCAGCAGCCCTGACAGGGGGCAAGAGACCCAGTACTTC
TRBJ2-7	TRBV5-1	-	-	CASSLNTGEQYF	TGCGCCAGCAGCTTGAATACGGGGGAGCAGTACTTC
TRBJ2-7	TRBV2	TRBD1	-	CASSISGTGGPYEQYF	TGTGCCAGCAGTATATCAGGGACAGGGGGCCCCTACGAGCAGTACTTC
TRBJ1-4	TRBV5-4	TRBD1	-	CASSRQGTNEKLFF	TGTGCCAGCAGCAGACAGGGAACTAATGAAAAACTGTTTTTT
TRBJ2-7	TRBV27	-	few	CASSPLDTSPGEQYF	TGTGCCAGCAGTCCATTGGACACCAGTCCGGGCGAGCAGTACTTC
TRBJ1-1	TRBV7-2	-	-	CASSSATTLVNTEAFF	TGTGCCAGCAGTTCCGCCACTACGCTGGTGAACACTGAAGCTTTCTTT
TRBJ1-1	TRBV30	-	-	CAWSYEFRNTEAFF	TGTGCCTGGAGTTATGAGTTCAGGAACACTGAAGCTTTCTTT
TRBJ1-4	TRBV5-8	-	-	CASSLVQGWGEKLFF	TGTGCCAGCAGCTTGGTGCAGGGCTGGGGTGAAAAACTGTTTTTT
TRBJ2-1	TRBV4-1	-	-	CASSQRGSFPSYNEQFF	TGCGCCAGCAGCCAAAGAGGTAGCTTTCCCTCCTACAATGAGCAGTTCTTC
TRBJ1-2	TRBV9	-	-	CASSVAGTANYGYTF	TGTGCCAGCAGCGTCGCAGGTACAGCCAACTATGGCTACACCTTC
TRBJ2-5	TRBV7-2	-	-	CASSPPTGAQYF	TGTGCCAGCAGCCCACCCACGGGAGCCCAGTACTTC
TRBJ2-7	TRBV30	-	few	CAWSRGVYEQYF	TGTGCCTGGTCCCGTGGGGTATACGAGCAGTACTTC
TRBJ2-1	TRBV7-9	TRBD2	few	CASRGLAGFNEQFF	TGTGCCAGCAGGGGACTAGCGGGGTTCAATGAGCAGTTCTTC
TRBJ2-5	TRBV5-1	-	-	CASSLSLTEETQYF	TGCGCCAGCAGCTTGTCCCTGACTGAAGAGACCCAGTACTTC
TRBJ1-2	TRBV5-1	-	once	CASSLGQSNYGYTF	TGCGCCAGCAGCTTGGGACAGTCTAACTATGGCTACACCTTC
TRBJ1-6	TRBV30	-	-	CAWRLRGSSYNSPLHF	TGTGCCTGGAGGCTCAGGGGCAGCTCCTATAATTCACCCCTCCACTTT
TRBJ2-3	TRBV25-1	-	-	CASSEPGLGRDTQYF	TGTGCCAGCAGTGAACCGGGACTGGGCAGGGATACGCAGTATTTT
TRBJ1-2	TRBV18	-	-	CASSPGGLGYTF	TGTGCCAGCTCACCCGGGGGGCTGGGCTACACCTTC
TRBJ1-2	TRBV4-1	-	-	CASSQDSRGVGYTF	TGCGCCAGCAGCCAAGATTCTAGGGGCGTTGGCTACACCTTC
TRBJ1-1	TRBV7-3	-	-	CASSLSGGYNAEAFF	TGTGCCAGCAGCTTATCCGGGGGCTACAACGCTGAAGCTTTCTTT
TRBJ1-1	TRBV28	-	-	CASSLERAGVTEAFF	TGTGCCAGCAGTTTAGAACGGGCGGGGGTGACTGAAGCTTTCTTT
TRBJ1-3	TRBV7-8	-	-	CASSRLTLGGGNTIYF	TGTGCCAGCAGCCGCCTGACCCTCGGTGGCGGAAACACCATATATTTT
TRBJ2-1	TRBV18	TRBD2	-	CASSSTSGYNEQFF	TGTGCCAGCTCAAGTACTAGCGGTTACAATGAGCAGTTCTTC